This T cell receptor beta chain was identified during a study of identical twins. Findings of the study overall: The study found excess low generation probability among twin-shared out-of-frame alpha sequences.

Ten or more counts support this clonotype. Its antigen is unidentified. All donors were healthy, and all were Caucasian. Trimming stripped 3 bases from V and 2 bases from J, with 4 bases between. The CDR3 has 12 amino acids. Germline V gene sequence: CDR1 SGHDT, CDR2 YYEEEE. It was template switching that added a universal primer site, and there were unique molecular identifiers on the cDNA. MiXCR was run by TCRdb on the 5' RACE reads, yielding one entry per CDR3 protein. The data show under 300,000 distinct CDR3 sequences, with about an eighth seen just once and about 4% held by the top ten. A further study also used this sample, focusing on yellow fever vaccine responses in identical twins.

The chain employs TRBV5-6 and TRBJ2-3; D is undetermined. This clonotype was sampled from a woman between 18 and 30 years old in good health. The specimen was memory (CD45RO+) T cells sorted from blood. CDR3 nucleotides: TGTGCCAGCAGCTGGTACACAGATACGCAGTATTTT. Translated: CASSWYTDTQYF.